The 8 T cell receptor beta chains given below trace back to one sample, sequenced in a study of blood T cell repertoires in COVID-19. Measured with immunoSEQ multiplex PCR; TCRdb has only the in-frame clones, and not every one. The profile covers 85,000 to 95,000 clones, with 86% appearing a single time and about 25% taken by the ten largest. Sequenced input: peripheral blood. The source is a human donor in a cohort sampled during active COVID-19.

The rearrangement links TRBV12-3 or TRBV12-4 to TRBJ2-1; possible D gene TRBD1, 6 bases. The length of the CDR3 is 13 residues. With 7 bases removed from V and 10 bases from J, the gap between germline ends came to 17 bases. The CDR3 coding sequence is TGTGCCAGCACTCTGGAGCAGAGGGGGGAGCAGTTCTTC. Translating it yields CASTLEQRGEQFF.

The chain carries TRBV9 and TRBJ1-6; no reliable D call. V gave up 2 bases and J gave up 3 bases, with 3 bases separating them. CDR1 SGDLS and CDR2 YYNGEE come from the germline V gene. The CDR3 is made up of 13 amino acids. CDR3 DNA: TGTGCCAGCAGCGTCGTCTATAATTCACCCCTCCACTTT. This translates into CASSVVYNSPLHF.

This chain uses TRBV7-2 with TRBJ2-3; 8 nucleotides align to TRBD2. The CDR3 sequence is 15 residues long. Per the germline V gene, CDR1 is SGHTA and CDR2 is FQGNSA. The V segment lost 8 bases and the J segment 5 bases; nucleotides outside the gene matches: 12. The CDR3 coding sequence is TGTGCCAGCTCGGCGGGGGGTTCCTCGGAAGATACGCAGTATTTT. Translating gives CASSAGGSSEDTQYF.

Here the CDR3 reads CASSLAEVSGRTF. In nucleotides, the CDR3 is TGCGCCAGCAGCTTGGCCGAGGTATCTGGCCGCACCTTC. This chain joins TRBV5-1 and TRBJ1-2; no firm D call. This CDR3 has 13 residues. Germline values: CDR1 SGHRS, CDR2 YFSETQ. V lost 0 bases and J 13 bases, leaving 16 bases between the germline ends.

The CDR3 region has the DNA TGTGCCAGCAGTGACCCTACCACAGGGGTATCGTCCTACAATGAGCAGTTCTTC. Amino acid sequence: CASSDPTTGVSSYNEQFF. This sequence joins TRBV6-1 and TRBJ2-1; 7 bases map to TRBD1. This CDR3 is 18 amino acids long. Losses at the gene ends were 3 bases for V and 1 base for J; bases not matched to a gene: 12. Germline values: CDR1 MNHNS, CDR2 SASEGT.

The chain employs TRBV7-9 and TRBJ1-3; the match to TRBD1 covers 7 bases. Germline V lookup: CDR1 SEHNR, CDR2 FQNEAQ (reference sequence). The CDR3 has 14 residues. V gave up 5 bases and J gave up 3 bases; unmatched junction bases: 4. CDR3 nucleotides: TGTGCCAGCAGCCTCGACAGGGTTGGAAACACCATATATTTT. Translation: CASSLDRVGNTIYF.

The chain has TRBV6-2 or TRBV6-3 and TRBJ2-7; D may be TRBD2 (7 bases). Germline V gene data show CDR1 as MNHEY and CDR2 as SVGEGT. Trimming removed 7 bases at V and 4 bases at J, with 17 bases between. CDR3 length: 14 amino acids. As DNA, the CDR3 is TGTGCCAGCACCCCGGGGCGGGGGCCGTACGAGCAGTACTTC. Its translation: CASTPGRGPYEQYF.

V gene TRBV12-2 combines with J gene TRBJ2-7; the table assigns TRBD2, which was not confirmed against the DNA. TRBV12-2 corresponds to a pseudogene. The CDR3 contains 15 residues. DNA for the CDR3: TGTGCAAGTCGCCCCCCCGAGGGGGGGTGGGACGAGCAGTACTTC. Translated, it gives CASRPPEGGWDEQYF.